A single sample is the source of the 30 T cell receptor beta chains below, sequenced in a study of OX40 agonist ivuxolimab in advanced cancers. Produced via immunoSEQ multiplex PCR; TCRdb's table is partial and in-frame only. The data contain some 45,000 clones, more than 70% of them singletons. The sequencing used CD4+ or CD8+ T cells sorted from blood, collected in a trial of the OX40 agonist ivuxolimab. These receptors all come from an adult with an advanced solid tumor such as melanoma, head and neck, liver or kidney cancer.

The chain joins TRBV5-5 to TRBJ1-2; D not resolved. Looked up from germline, CDR1 is SGHKS and CDR2 is YYEKEE (reference sequence). The CDR3 covers 14 residues. The ends were cut back, 0 bases at V and 4 bases at J, with 10 bases in the middle. CDR3 residues: CASSLGGQTYGYTF. The CDR3 DNA reads as TGTGCCAGCAGCTTGGGAGGGCAGACCTATGGCTACACCTTC. Full variable domain (outside the CDR3, taken from reference TRBV5-5 and TRBJ1-2): DAGVTQSPTHLIKTRGQQVTLRCSPISGHKSVSWYQQVLGQGPQFIFQYYEKEERGRGNFPDRFSARQFPNYSSELNVNALLLGDSALYLCASSLGGQTYGYTFGSGTRLTVV.

V usage is TRBV14 and J usage is TRBJ2-7; TRBD1 matches at 9 bases. V lost 0 bases to trimming and J lost 2 bases; unmatched junction nucleotides: 8. This CDR3 contains 17 residues. CDR1 and CDR2 (germline): SGHDN, FVKESK. The CDR3 DNA follows: TGTGCCAGCAGCCAAGAGGGAAAGCGACAGGGGGCCTACGAGCAGTACGTC. Its translation: CASSQEGKRQGAYEQYV.

The chain links TRBV7-2 to TRBJ1-4, with D possibly being TRBD1 (5 bases). Germline CDR1 reads SGHTA; CDR2 reads FQGNSA. V lost 0 bases to trimming and J lost 3 bases, with 8 bases between them. This CDR3 contains 15 residues. CDR3: CASSLAWGSNEKLFF. CDR3 nucleotide sequence: TGTGCCAGCAGCTTAGCCTGGGGGTCTAATGAAAAACTGTTTTTT.

This rearrangement joins TRBV6-5 to TRBJ2-7, with D possibly being TRBD1 or TRBD2 (6 bases each). CDR3 length: 16 residues. Germline CDR1 is MNHEY and CDR2 is SVGAGI. The V end was cut by 1 base, the J end by 2 bases, with 15 bases between. CDR3: CASSYLIGGGTYEQYF. The CDR3 DNA reads TGTGCCAGCAGTTACTTAATAGGGGGAGGCACCTACGAGCAGTACTTC.

This chain joins TRBV5-8 and TRBJ1-1, with D possibly matching TRBD1 (6 bases). V gave up 4 bases and J gave up 0 bases, with 10 bases separating them. The CDR3 is 14 amino acids. Germline loops: CDR1 SGHTS, CDR2 YDEGEE. The CDR3 sequence is CASSTRDMNTEAFF. CDR3 sequence (DNA): TGTGCCAGCAGCACCAGGGACATGAACACTGAAGCTTTCTTT.

V is TRBV5-1 and J is TRBJ2-7; D not resolved. The V and J ends lost 2 bases and 3 bases respectively, with 9 bases between them. The germline V gene has CDR1 SGHRS and CDR2 YFSETQ. CDR3 length: 13 amino acids. The CDR3 loop reads CASSFNRNYEQYF. The CDR3 nucleotides are TGCGCCAGCAGCTTTAACAGAAACTACGAGCAGTACTTC.

This chain uses TRBV7-9 with TRBJ1-2; D perhaps matches TRBD1 (6 bases). V dropped 4 bases and J dropped 2 bases, with 14 bases sitting between them. Germline lookup yields CDR1 SEHNR and CDR2 FQNEAQ (reference sequence). The CDR3 length is 15 residues. As DNA, the CDR3 is TGTGCCAGCAGCTCCCTAGGGGGGCTGAACTATGGCTACACCTTC. It translates to CASSSLGGLNYGYTF.

The chain has TRBV5-6 and TRBJ1-4, with D possibly matching TRBD1 (5 bases). Germline V gene lookup returns CDR1 SGHDT and CDR2 YYEEEE. The CDR3 consists of 13 residues. V lost 4 bases, J lost 5 bases, and 9 bases lay in between. CDR3 loop: CASSPQGNEKLFF. The CDR3 region has the DNA TGTGCCAGCAGCCCGCAGGGAAATGAAAAACTGTTTTTT.

This clone has just one count. The chain is built from TRBV6-5 and TRBJ2-6; D uncertain. This CDR3 has 13 amino acids. Looked up from germline, CDR1 is MNHEY and CDR2 is SVGAGI. The V end lost 8 bases, the J end lost 0 bases, and 5 bases lay between the germline ends. CDR3 sequence reads: CASALSGANVLTF. The CDR3 coding sequence is TGTGCCAGCGCCCTCTCTGGGGCCAACGTCCTGACTTTC.

This clone appeared a single time. CDR3 residues: CASSVGGDNQPQHF. The CDR3 DNA sequence: TGTGCCAGCAGCGTGGGGGGGGACAATCAGCCCCAGCATTTT. This sequence joins TRBV9 and TRBJ1-5; possibly TRBD1 for D (5 bases). The CDR3 is made up of 14 amino acids. CDR1 is SGDLS and CDR2 is YYNGEE in the germline V gene. V gave up 2 bases and J gave up 3 bases, with 9 bases separating them.

The chain joins TRBV5-4 to TRBJ2-1, with unresolved D. Per germline, CDR1 SGHNT and CDR2 YYREEE (reference sequence). The CDR3 is 15 residues long. Trimming removed 4 bases at V and 8 bases at J, with 19 bases between. The CDR3 region is CASSHPGYSGDEQFF. CDR3 sequence (DNA): TGTGCCAGCAGCCATCCAGGCTACTCCGGAGATGAGCAGTTCTTC.

The chain couples TRBV27 to TRBJ2-5; 9 nucleotides line up with TRBD2. Trimming cost V 3 bases and J 5 bases; bases outside gene matches: 7. From germline, CDR1 is MNHEY and CDR2 SMNVEV (reference sequence). The CDR3 consists of 15 residues. The CDR3 coding sequence is TGTGCCAGCAGTTTGGCGGGAGGGGGGATGGAGACCCAGTACTTC. It yields the protein CASSLAGGGMETQYF.

The V and J genes are TRBV4-3 and TRBJ1-6, with unresolved D. The CDR3 has 13 residues. CDR1 is LGHNA and CDR2 is YSLEER in the germline V gene. Trimming pared 2 bases from V and 8 bases from J, leaving 7 bases between. The CDR3 bases are TGCGCCAGCAGCCAATATAATTATTCACCCCTCCACTTT. It is translated as CASSQYNYSPLHF.

This clone is a singleton in its sample. The rearrangement uses TRBV10-3 and TRBJ2-1; 10 bases align to TRBD2. This CDR3 spans 16 amino acids. Germline V lookup: CDR1 ENHRY, CDR2 SYGVKD. The V gene end was trimmed by 11 bases and the J gene end by 2 bases; junction bases not matched to a gene: 12. The CDR3 sequence: CAASPESGGAYNEQFF. The CDR3 nucleotides read TGTGCCGCCAGCCCGGAAAGCGGGGGGGCCTACAATGAGCAGTTCTTC.

This chain connects TRBV27 to TRBJ1-1, with D tentatively TRBD1 (5 bases). The germline V gene has CDR1 MNHEY and CDR2 SMNVEV (reference sequence). CDR3 size: 15 residues. The V and J ends lost 0 bases and 5 bases respectively, with 13 bases between them. The CDR3 region is CASSLSPTGGTEAFF. For the CDR3, the DNA is TGTGCCAGCAGTTTATCCCCCACAGGTGGAACTGAAGCTTTCTTT.

This chain joins TRBV7-9 and TRBJ2-5, with TRBD2 matching over 8 bases. V lost 3 bases and J lost 2; bases outside the gene matches: 2. The length of the CDR3 is 14 residues. Germline values: CDR1 SEHNR, CDR2 FQNEAQ (reference sequence). CDR3 coding DNA: TGTGCCAGCAGCTTCCCGGGGGGGCAAGAGACCCAGTACTTC. Translating it yields CASSFPGGQETQYF.

This sequence joins TRBV19 and TRBJ1-4; TRBD1 matches at 7 bases. Germline V lookup: CDR1 LNHDA, CDR2 SQIVND (reference sequence). V gave up 4 bases and J gave up 3 bases; unmatched junction bases: 8. The CDR3 covers 16 residues. Here the CDR3 reads CASSTLPTGPNEKLFF. The CDR3 nucleotides read TGTGCCAGTAGTACCCTCCCGACAGGGCCTAATGAAAAACTGTTTTTT.

The V gene is TRBV5-4, the J gene TRBJ1-6; 8 nucleotides line up with TRBD1. J lost 7 bases, V lost 4 bases, and 10 bases had no gene match. The CDR3 is 16 amino acids. The germline gives CDR1 SGHNT, CDR2 YYREEE (reference sequence). CDR3 in amino acids: CASSQEEGTGNSPLHF. The CDR3 DNA follows: TGTGCCAGCAGCCAGGAGGAGGGGACAGGAAATTCACCCCTCCACTTT. The full variable domain, with the rest looked up from reference TRBV5-4 and TRBJ1-6, is ETGVTQSPTHLIKTRGQQVTLRCSSQSGHNTVSWYQQALGQGPQFIFQYYREEENGRGNFPPRFSGLQFPNYSSELNVNALELDDSALYLCASSQEEGTGNSPLHFGNGTRLTVT.

Concerning this clone itself: Other DNA sequences in the sample encode the same CDR3. The chain has TRBV4-3 and TRBJ1-5, with D unresolved. V was pared by 0 bases and J by 2 bases, with 5 bases between. CDR3 length: 14 residues. CDR1 LGHNA and CDR2 YSLEER come from the germline V gene. CDR3 loop: CASSQDRGNQPQHF. The CDR3 coding sequence is TGCGCCAGCAGCCAAGATCGTGGCAATCAGCCCCAGCATTTT.

This chain joins TRBV29-1 and TRBJ2-3; 13 nucleotides match TRBD2. This CDR3 comprises 16 residues. V lost 3 bases and J lost 2; bases outside the gene matches: 5. Germline V gives CDR1 SQVTM, CDR2 ANQGSEA. The CDR3 loop is CSVDGTSGDPTDTQYF. CDR3 nucleotide sequence: TGCAGCGTTGATGGGACTAGCGGGGATCCCACAGATACGCAGTATTTT.

This chain connects TRBV7-2 to TRBJ1-1, with 11 bases that match TRBD1. This CDR3 has 17 amino acids. Germline V lookup: CDR1 SGHTA, CDR2 FQGNSA. J gave up 10 bases and V 0 bases, and 13 bases lay outside the gene matches. This CDR3 is CASSLASIRTGGRGAFF. CDR3 DNA sequence: TGTGCCAGCAGCTTAGCGAGCATTAGGACAGGGGGCAGGGGAGCTTTCTTT.

The chain links TRBV18 to TRBJ1-6; no firm D call. This CDR3 spans 17 amino acids. The germline CDR1 and CDR2 sequences are KGHSH and LQKENI. V gave up 2 bases and J gave up 5 bases, with 16 bases separating them. The CDR3 sequence: CASSPGRNTVDNSPLHF. CDR3 DNA: TGTGCCAGCTCACCAGGGCGCAACACGGTCGATAATTCACCCCTCCACTTT.

The chain couples TRBV2 to TRBJ1-1; a weak D match, TRBD1 (6 bases). V was trimmed by 7 bases and J by 4 bases, leaving 13 bases between them. There are 13 residues in the CDR3. Germline V CDR1 and CDR2: SNHLY, FYNNEI. DNA for the CDR3: TGTGCCAGCATACCACAGGGTCGCACTGAAGCTTTCTTT. This codes for CASIPQGRTEAFF. The whole variable domain, filled in from reference TRBV2 and TRBJ1-1, reads EPEVTQTPSHQVTQMGQEVILRCVPISNHLYFYWYRQILGQKVEFLVSFYNNEISEKSEIFDDQFSVERPDGSNFTLKIRSTKLEDSAMYFCASIPQGRTEAFFGQGTRLTVV.

The chain employs TRBV19 and TRBJ1-1, with D possibly being TRBD1 (5 bases). Trimming pared 7 bases from V and 3 bases from J, leaving 18 bases between. Per germline, CDR1 LNHDA and CDR2 SQIVND (reference sequence). The CDR3 extends over 15 amino acids. In DNA, the CDR3 is TGTGCCAGTACGGTGGGGATCCTAGGGGACACTGAAGCTTTCTTT. Residues: CASTVGILGDTEAFF. Together with reference TRBV19 and TRBJ1-1, the CDR3 gives the full variable domain: DGGITQSPKYLFRKEGQNVTLSCEQNLNHDAMYWYRQDPGQGLRLIYYSQIVNDFQKGDIAEGYSVSREKKESFPLTVTSAQKNPTAFYLCASTVGILGDTEAFFGQGTRLTVV.

The genes are TRBV4-3 and TRBJ1-1; D uncertain. This CDR3 comprises 15 residues. Trimming cost V 1 base and J 3 bases, with 12 bases left between them. CDR1 and CDR2 (germline): LGHNA, YSLEER. CDR3 sequence reads: CASSQGARADTEAFF. The CDR3 DNA reads TGCGCCAGCAGCCAAGGGGCACGCGCGGACACTGAAGCTTTCTTT.

The rearrangement joins TRBV7-9 to TRBJ2-2; D remains ambiguous. The germline V and J ends were trimmed by 5 bases and 4 bases, with 11 bases remaining between them. This CDR3 is 14 amino acids long. Germline CDR1 reads SEHNR; CDR2 reads FQNEAQ (reference sequence). CDR3 amino acids: CASSPSPGTGELFF. CDR3 in DNA: TGTGCCAGCAGCCCCTCGCCGGGCACCGGGGAGCTGTTTTTT. The full variable domain, in which reference TRBV7-9 and TRBJ2-2 provide the parts outside the CDR3, is DTGVSQNPRHKITKRGQNVTFRCDPISEHNRLYWYRQTLGQGPEFLTYFQNEAQLEKSRLLSDRFSAERPKGSFSTLEIQRTEQGDSAMYLCASSPSPGTGELFFGEGSRLTVL.

The chain employs TRBV4-2 and TRBJ2-2; 7 bases are a match to TRBD1. The germline V gene encodes CDR1 LGHNA and CDR2 YNFKEQ. V was clipped by 0 bases and J by 6 bases; unmatched bases: 4. The CDR3 has 15 residues. CDR3 protein: CASSQDRRGSGELFF. The CDR3 bases are TGTGCCAGCAGCCAAGACCGCAGGGGGTCCGGGGAGCTGTTTTTT.

Within the sample, this clone is medium-sized. The rearrangement uses TRBV6-6 and TRBJ1-1; 9 bases match TRBD1. J was trimmed by 4 bases and V by 10 bases; bases with no gene match: 7. The CDR3 covers 13 residues. Germline-derived CDR1 and CDR2 are MNHNY and SVGAGI (reference sequence). For the CDR3, the DNA is TGTGCCACCCACAGGGGGCGTTTCACTGAAGCTTTCTTT. It yields the protein CATHRGRFTEAFF.

This chain joins TRBV5-1 and TRBJ1-2, with 7 bases fitting TRBD1. After removal of 2 bases from V and 8 bases from J, the junction contained 6 bases not matched to a gene. CDR1 is SGHRS, CDR2 YFSETQ, per germline. This CDR3 has 13 residues. CDR3 coding DNA: TGCGCCAGCAGCTTATACAGGGGTCAGGGCTACACCTTC. It yields the protein CASSLYRGQGYTF.

This chain uses TRBV6-5 with TRBJ2-1; TRBD1 aligns across 9 bases. Germline V gene data show CDR1 as MNHEY and CDR2 as SVGAGI. The CDR3 loop spans 16 amino acids. V dropped 3 bases and J dropped 7; count of bases not matched to a gene: 10. The CDR3 loop is CASSYTWTGASNEQFF. CDR3 sequence (DNA): TGTGCCAGCAGTTATACCTGGACAGGGGCCTCTAATGAGCAGTTCTTC.